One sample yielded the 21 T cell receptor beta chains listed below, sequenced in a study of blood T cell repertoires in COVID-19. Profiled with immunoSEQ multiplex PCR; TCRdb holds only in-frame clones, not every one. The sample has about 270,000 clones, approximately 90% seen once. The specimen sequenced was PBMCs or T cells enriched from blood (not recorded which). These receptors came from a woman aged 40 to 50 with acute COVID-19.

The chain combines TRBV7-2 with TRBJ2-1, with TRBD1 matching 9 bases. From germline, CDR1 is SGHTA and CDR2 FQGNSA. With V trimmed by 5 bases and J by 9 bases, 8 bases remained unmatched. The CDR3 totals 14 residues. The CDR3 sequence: CASSPGQGEGEQFF. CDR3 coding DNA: TGTGCCAGCAGCCCGGGACAGGGAGAGGGTGAGCAGTTCTTC.

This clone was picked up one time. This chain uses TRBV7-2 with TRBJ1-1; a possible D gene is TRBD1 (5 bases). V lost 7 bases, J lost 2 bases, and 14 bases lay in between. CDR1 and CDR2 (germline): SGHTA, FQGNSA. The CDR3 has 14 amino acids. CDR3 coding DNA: TGTGCCAGCACCCCCTGGGGGGGAAACACTGAAGCTTTCTTT. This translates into CASTPWGGNTEAFF.

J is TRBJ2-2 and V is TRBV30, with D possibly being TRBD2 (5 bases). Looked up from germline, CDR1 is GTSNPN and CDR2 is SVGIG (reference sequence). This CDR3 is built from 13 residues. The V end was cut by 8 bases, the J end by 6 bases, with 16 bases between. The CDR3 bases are TGTGCCCTGAGCGGAGCGGAGTCCGGGGAGCTGTTTTTT. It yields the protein CALSGAESGELFF.

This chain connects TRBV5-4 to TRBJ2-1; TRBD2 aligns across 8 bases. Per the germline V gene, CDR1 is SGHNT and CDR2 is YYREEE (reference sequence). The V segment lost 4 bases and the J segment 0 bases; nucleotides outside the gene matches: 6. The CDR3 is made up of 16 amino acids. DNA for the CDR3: TGTGCCAGCAGCCCTAGCGGGTTGAGCTCCTACAATGAGCAGTTCTTC. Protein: CASSPSGLSSYNEQFF.

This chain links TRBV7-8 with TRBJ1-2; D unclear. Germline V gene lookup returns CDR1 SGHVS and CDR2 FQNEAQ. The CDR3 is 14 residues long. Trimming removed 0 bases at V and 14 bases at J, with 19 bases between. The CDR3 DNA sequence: TGTGCCAGCAGCTTAGCGCGAGAGGGCGGCATTAATACCTTC. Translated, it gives CASSLAREGGINTF.

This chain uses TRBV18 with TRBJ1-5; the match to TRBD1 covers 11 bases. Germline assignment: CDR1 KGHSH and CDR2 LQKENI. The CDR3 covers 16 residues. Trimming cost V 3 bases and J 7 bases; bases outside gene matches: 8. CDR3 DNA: TGTGCCAGCTCACCTTCCGGGACAGGGGGTTTCCAGCCCCAGCATTTT. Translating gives CASSPSGTGGFQPQHF.

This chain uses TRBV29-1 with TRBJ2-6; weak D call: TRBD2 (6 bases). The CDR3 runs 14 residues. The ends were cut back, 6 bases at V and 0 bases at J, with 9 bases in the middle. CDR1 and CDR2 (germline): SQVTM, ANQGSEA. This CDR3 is CSVGGGSGANVLTF. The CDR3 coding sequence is TGCAGCGTGGGGGGTGGCTCTGGGGCCAACGTCCTGACTTTC.

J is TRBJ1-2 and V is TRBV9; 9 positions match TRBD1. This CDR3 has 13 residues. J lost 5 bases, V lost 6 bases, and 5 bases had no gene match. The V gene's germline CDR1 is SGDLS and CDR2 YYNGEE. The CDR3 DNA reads TGTGCCAGCACTGTGGGACAGGGTTATGGCTACACCTTC. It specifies CASTVGQGYGYTF.

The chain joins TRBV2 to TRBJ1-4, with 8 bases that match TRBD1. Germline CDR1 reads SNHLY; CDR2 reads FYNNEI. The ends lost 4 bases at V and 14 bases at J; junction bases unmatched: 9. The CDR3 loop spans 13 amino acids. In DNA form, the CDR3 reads TGTGCCAGCAGTGGGGACAGGAGTAGTCGGCTGTTTTTT. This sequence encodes CASSGDRSSRLFF.

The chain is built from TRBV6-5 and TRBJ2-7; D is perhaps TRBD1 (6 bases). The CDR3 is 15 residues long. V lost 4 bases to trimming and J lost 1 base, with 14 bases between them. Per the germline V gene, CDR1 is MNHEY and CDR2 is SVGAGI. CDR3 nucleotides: TGTGCCAGCAGTTCCCGATCGGACAGATCCTACGAGCAGTACTTC. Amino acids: CASSSRSDRSYEQYF.

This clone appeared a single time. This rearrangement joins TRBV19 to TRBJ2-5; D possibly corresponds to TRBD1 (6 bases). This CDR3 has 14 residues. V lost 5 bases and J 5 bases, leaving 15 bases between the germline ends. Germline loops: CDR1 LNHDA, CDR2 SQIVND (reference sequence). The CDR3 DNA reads TGTGCCAGTAGTCTTGGACAGAGGGGGGAGACCCAGTACTTC. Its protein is CASSLGQRGETQYF.

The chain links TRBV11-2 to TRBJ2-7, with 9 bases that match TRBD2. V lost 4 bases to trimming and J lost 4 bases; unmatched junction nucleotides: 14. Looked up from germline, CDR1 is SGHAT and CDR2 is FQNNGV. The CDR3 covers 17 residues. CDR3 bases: TGTGCCAGCAGCTCGGAGGGTAAGACTAGCGGCTTATACGAGCAGTACTTC. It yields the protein CASSSEGKTSGLYEQYF.

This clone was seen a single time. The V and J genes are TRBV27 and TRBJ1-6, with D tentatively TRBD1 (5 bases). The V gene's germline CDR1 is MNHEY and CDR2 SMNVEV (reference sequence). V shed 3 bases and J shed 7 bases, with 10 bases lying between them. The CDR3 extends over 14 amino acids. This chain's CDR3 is CASSFAGLNSPLHF. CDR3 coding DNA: TGTGCCAGCAGTTTCGCAGGGTTGAATTCACCCCTCCACTTT.

CDR3 sequence: CASEGETGKAFF. The CDR3 DNA follows: TGTGCCAGTGAGGGGGAGACAGGGAAAGCTTTCTTT. The chain has TRBV19 and TRBJ1-1, with 7 bases fitting TRBD1. The germline CDR1 and CDR2 sequences are LNHDA and SQIVND (reference sequence). Unmatched junction bases numbered 9, after V lost 8 bases and J lost 9 bases. The CDR3 totals 12 residues.

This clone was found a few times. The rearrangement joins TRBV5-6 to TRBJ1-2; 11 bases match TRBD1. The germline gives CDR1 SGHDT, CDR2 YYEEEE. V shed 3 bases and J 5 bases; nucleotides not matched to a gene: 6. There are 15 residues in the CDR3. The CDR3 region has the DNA TGTGCCAGCAGCTATCCGGGGACAGGGGGGTATGGCTACACCTTC. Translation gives CASSYPGTGGYGYTF.

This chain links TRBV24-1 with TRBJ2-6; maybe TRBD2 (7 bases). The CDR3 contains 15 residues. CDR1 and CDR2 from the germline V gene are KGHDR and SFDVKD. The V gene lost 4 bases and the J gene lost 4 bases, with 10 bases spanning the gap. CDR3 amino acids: CATSEGGTGANVLTF. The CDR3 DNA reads TGTGCCACCAGTGAGGGGGGGACAGGGGCCAACGTCCTGACTTTC.

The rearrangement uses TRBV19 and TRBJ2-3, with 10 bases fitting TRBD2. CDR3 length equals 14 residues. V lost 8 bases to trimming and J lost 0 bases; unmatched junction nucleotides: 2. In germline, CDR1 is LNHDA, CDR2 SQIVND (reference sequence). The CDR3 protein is CASGTSASTDTQYF. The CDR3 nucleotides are TGTGCCAGTGGGACTAGCGCGAGCACAGATACGCAGTATTTT.

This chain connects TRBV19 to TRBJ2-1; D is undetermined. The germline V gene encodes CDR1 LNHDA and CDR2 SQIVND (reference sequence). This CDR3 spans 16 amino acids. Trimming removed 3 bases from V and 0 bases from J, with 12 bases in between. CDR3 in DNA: TGTGCCAGTAGTATGAGATCGTTGAGCTCCTACAATGAGCAGTTCTTC. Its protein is CASSMRSLSSYNEQFF.

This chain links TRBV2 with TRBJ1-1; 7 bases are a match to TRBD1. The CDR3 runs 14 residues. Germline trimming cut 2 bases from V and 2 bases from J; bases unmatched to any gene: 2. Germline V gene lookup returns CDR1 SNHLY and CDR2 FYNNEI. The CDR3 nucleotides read TGTGCCAGCAGTGAATACAGGGGAAACACTGAAGCTTTCTTT. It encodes CASSEYRGNTEAFF.

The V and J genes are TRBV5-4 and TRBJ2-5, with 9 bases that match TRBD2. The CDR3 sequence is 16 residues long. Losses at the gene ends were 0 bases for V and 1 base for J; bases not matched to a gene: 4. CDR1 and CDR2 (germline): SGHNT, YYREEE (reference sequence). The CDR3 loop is CASSLGLAESQETQYF. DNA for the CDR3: TGTGCCAGCAGCTTGGGACTAGCGGAGAGCCAAGAGACCCAGTACTTC.

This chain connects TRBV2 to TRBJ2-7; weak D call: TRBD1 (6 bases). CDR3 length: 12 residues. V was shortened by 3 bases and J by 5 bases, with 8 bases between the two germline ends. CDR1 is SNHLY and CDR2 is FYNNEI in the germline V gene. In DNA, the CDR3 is TGTGCCAGCAGTGACAGGGGCCACGAGCAGTACTTC. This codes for CASSDRGHEQYF.